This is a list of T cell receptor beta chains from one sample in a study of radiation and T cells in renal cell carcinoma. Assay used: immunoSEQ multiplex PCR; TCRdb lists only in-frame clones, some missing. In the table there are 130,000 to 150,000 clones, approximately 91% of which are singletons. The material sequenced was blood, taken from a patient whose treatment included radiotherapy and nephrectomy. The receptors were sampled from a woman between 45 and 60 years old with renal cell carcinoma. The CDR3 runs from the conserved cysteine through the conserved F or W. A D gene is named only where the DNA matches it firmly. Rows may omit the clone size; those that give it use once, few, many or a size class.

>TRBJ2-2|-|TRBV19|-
TGTGCCAGTAGTGAGGGACTCTACACCGGGGAGCTGTTTTTT
CASSEGLYTGELFF
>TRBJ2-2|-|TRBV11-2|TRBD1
TGTGCCAGCAGCACTAGAGGACAGGTTGAGGCCGGGGAGCTGTTTTTT
CASSTRGQVEAGELFF
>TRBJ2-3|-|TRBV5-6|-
TGTGCCAGCAGCTTGAGGCCAGGCACAGATACGCAGTATTTT
CASSLRPGTDTQYF
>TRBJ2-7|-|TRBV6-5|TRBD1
TGTGCCAGCAGCCGGACAGGGGCGACCTACGAGCAGTACTTC
CASSRTGATYEQYF
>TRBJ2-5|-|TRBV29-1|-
TGCAGCGTTGGGCCCGCCGCGAGGGAGACCCAGTACTTC
CSVGPAARETQYF
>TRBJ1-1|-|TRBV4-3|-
TGCGCCAGCAGCCAAGATAAGCGACACACTGAAGCTTTCTTT
CASSQDKRHTEAFF
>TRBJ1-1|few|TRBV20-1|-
TGCAGTGCTAGTTCTGGGGGTTTAGCTTTCTTT
CSASSGGLAFF
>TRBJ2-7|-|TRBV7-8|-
TGTGCCAGCAGCTTAGTCGGCGGCTCCTACGAGCAGTACTTC
CASSLVGGSYEQYF
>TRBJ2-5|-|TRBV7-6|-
TGTGCCAGCAGCTTAAGAGGGGGAGTCAAGGAGACCCAGTACTTC
CASSLRGGVKETQYF
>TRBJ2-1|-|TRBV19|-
TGTGCCAGCACCCGTGGAGGGGGCAATATGGATGAGCAGTTCTTC
CASTRGGGNMDEQFF
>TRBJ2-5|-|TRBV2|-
TGTGCCAGCAGGCAAGAGACCCAGTACTTC
CASRQETQYF
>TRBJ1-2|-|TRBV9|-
TGTGCCAGCAGCGTAGAGGGGGACTATGGCTACACCTTC
CASSVEGDYGYTF
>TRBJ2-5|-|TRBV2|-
TGTGCCAGCAGTTTTGATTGGGGAAAGGAGACCCAGTACTTC
CASSFDWGKETQYF
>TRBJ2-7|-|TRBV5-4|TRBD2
TGTGCCAGCAGGCCCCCGGGGGGACCGCTCTACGAGCAGTACTTC
CASRPPGGPLYEQYF
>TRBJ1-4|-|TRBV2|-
TGTGCCAGCGGGGGGGACGGTAATGAAAAACTGTTTTTT
CASGGDGNEKLFF
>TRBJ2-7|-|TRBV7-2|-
TGTGCCAGCAGTTGGGACTCAACCTACGAGCAGTACTTC
CASSWDSTYEQYF
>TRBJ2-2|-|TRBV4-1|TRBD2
TGCGCCAGCAGCCAAGATGGACTAGCGGGGGCGAACACCGGGGAGCTGTTTTTT
CASSQDGLAGANTGELFF
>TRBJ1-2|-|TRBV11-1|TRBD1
TGTGCCAGCAGCCCGGACAGGGCCTATGGCTACACCTTC
CASSPDRAYGYTF
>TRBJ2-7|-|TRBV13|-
TGTGCCAGCAGCTTTGAAGGAAACCACGAGCAGTACTTC
CASSFEGNHEQYF
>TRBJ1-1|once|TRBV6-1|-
TGTGCCAGCAGTCTCGACACTGAAGCTTTCTTT
CASSLDTEAFF
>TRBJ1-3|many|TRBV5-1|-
TGCGCCAGCCCTCCCCGACAGGTAGGAAACACCATATATTTT
CASPPRQVGNTIYF
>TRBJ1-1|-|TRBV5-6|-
TGTGCCAGCAGCCCTTCCTCGACAGAAGTGAACACTGTTGCTTTCTTT
CASSPSSTEVNTVAFF
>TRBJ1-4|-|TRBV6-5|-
TGTGCCAGCAGTCACAGGGAAATGGAGGAAAAACTGTTTTTT
CASSHREMEEKLFF
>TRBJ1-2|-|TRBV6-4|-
TGTGCCAGCAGACCTTCGGCGGCTAACTATGGCTACACCTTC
CASRPSAANYGYTF
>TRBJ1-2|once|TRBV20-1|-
TGCAGTGCTAGTATCATCTATGGCTACACCTTC
CSASIIYGYTF
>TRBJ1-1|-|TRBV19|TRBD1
TGTGCCAGTAGTCGACAGGGCTTGAACACTGAAGCTTTCTTT
CASSRQGLNTEAFF
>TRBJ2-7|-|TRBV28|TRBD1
TGTGCCAGCAGTTCCCGACAGGGGCGTCCCTACGAGCAGTACTTC
CASSSRQGRPYEQYF
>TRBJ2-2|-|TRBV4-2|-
TGTGCCAGCAGCCAAGCTGCAGCCCTCAACGGGGAGCTGTTTTTT
CASSQAAALNGELFF
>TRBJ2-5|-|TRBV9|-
TGTGCCAGCAGCGTAGGGGGCAGCCAAGAGACCCAGTACTTC
CASSVGGSQETQYF
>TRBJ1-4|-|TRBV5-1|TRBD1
TGCGCCAGCAGAACTACAGGGGAGAGGAATGAAAAACTGTTTTTT
CASRTTGERNEKLFF
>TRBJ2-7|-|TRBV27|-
TGTGCCAGCACCGACCTGGGGCTCCCCTACGAGCAGTACTTC
CASTDLGLPYEQYF
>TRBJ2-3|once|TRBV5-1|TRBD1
TGCGCCAGCAGCCCCGGGACAGCTACAGATACGCAGTATTTT
CASSPGTATDTQYF
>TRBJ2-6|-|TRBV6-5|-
TGTGCCAGCAGTAACAAGGGGGCTGGGGCCAACGTCCTGACTTTC
CASSNKGAGANVLTF
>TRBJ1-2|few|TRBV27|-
TGTGCCAGCAGGGCGTCTGGCTATGGCTACACCTTC
CASRASGYGYTF
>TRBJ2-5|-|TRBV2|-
TGTGCCAGCAGTGAATATTACGGGGAAGAGACCCAGTACTTC
CASSEYYGEETQYF
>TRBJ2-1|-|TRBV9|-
TGTGCCAGCAGCGCAGAACAGGGGAGGGGCGCTTTCTTC
CASSAEQGRGAFF
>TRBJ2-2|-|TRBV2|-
TGTGCCAGCAGTGTGCGCAGGGCGAACACCGGGGAGCTGTTTTTT
CASSVRRANTGELFF
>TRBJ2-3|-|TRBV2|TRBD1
TGTGCCAGCAACAGGGGGCTCGGGGATACGCAGTATTTT
CASNRGLGDTQYF
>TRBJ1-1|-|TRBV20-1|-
TGCAGCCCGGTGGGCGGCACTGAAGCTTTCTTT
CSPVGGTEAFF
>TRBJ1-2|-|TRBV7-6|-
TGTGCCAGCAGCTTAGGGGGATTCTATGGCTACACCTTC
CASSLGGFYGYTF
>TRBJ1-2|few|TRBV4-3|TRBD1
TGCGCCAGCAGCCAAGAATTGCAGGGGGCTGGAGGCTACACCTTC
CASSQELQGAGGYTF
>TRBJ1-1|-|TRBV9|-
TGTGCCAGCAGCGCACAGAGAAACACTGAAGCTTTCTTT
CASSAQRNTEAFF
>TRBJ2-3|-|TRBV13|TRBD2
TGTGCCAGCAGCTTAGCGGGGGGGCAAACAGATACGCAGTATTTT
CASSLAGGQTDTQYF
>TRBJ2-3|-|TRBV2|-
TGTGCCAGCAGTGAGGAGGGATTGAGTCGCACAGATACGCAGTATTTT
CASSEEGLSRTDTQYF
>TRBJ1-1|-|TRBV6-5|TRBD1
TGTGCCAGCAGTTACAGGGGGCAAGAAGCTTTCTTT
CASSYRGQEAFF
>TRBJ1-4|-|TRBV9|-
TGTGCCAGCAGCATTGGGGGTGTCGGGGATGAAAAACTGTTTTTT
CASSIGGVGDEKLFF
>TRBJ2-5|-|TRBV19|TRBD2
TGTGCCAGTAGTGGGGGGGTCGCCGAGACCCAGTACTTC
CASSGGVAETQYF
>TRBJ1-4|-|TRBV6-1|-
TGTGCCAGCAGTGAAGATTGGCGGAATGAAAAACTGTTTTTT
CASSEDWRNEKLFF
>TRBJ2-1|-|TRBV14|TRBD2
TGTGCCAGCAGCCCCATCCTAGCGGGGGCTTACAATGAGCAGTTCTTC
CASSPILAGAYNEQFF
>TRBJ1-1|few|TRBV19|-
TGTGCCAGTAGTAGCAGGGAGAACACTGAAGCTTTCTTT
CASSSRENTEAFF
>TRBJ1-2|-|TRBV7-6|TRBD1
TGTGCCAGCAGCTTAGCGGGACAGAACTATGGCTACACCTTC
CASSLAGQNYGYTF
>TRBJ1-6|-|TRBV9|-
TGTGCCAGCAGCGTTAGACAGTTCGGGTCACCCCTCCACTTT
CASSVRQFGSPLHF
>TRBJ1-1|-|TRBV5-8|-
TGTGCCAGCAGGCGAGCCCAGAGGACGAACACTGAAGCTTTCTTT
CASRRAQRTNTEAFF
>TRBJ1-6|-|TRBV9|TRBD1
TGTGCCAGCAGCGTAAACAGGGGATCACCCCTCCACTTT
CASSVNRGSPLHF
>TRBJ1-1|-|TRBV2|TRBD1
TGTGCCAGCAGTGAGACAGGGACGAACACTGAAGCTTTCTTT
CASSETGTNTEAFF